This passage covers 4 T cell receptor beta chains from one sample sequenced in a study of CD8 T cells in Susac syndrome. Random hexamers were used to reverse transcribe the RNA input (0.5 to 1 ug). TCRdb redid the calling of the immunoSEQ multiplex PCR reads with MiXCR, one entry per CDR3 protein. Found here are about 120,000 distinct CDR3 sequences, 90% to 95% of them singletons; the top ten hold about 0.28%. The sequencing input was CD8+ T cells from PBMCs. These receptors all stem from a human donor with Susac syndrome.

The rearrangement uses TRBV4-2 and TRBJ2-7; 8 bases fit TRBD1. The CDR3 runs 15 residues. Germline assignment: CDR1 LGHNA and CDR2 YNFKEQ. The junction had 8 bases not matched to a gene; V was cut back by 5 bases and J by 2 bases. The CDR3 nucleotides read TGTGCCAGCAGCTTTGCCGGGACAGGAGCCTACGAGCAGTACTTC. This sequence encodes CASSFAGTGAYEQYF.

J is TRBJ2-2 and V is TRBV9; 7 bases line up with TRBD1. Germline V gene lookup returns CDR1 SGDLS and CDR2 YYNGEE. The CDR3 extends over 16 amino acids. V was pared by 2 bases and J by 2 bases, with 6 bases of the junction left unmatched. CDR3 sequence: CASSVFGTDNTGELFF. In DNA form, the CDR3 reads TGTGCCAGCAGCGTCTTCGGGACAGACAACACCGGGGAGCTGTTTTTT.

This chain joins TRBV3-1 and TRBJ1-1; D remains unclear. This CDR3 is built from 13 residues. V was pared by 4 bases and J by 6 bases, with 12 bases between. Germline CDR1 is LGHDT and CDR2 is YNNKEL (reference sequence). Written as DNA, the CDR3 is TGTGCCAGCAGCCTGATCCTTGACTCTGAAGCTTTCTTT. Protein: CASSLILDSEAFF. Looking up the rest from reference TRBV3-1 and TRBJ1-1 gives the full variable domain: DTAVSQTPKYLVTQMGNDKSIKCEQNLGHDTMYWYKQDSKKFLKIMFSYNNKELIINETVPNRFSPKSPDKAHLNLHINSLELGDSAVYFCASSLILDSEAFFGQGTRLTVV.

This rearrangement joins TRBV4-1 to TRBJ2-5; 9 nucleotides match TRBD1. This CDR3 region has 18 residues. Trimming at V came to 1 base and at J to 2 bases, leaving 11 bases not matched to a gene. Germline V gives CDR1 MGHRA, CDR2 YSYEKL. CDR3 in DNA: TGCGCCAGCAGCCAAGGACTAACCGGGACAGGGCCACAAGAGACCCAGTACTTC. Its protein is CASSQGLTGTGPQETQYF.